Below, 11 T cell receptor beta chains from the same sample are listed, as sequenced in a study of early T cells in non-severe SARS-CoV-2 infection. Using its own MiXCR run on the 5' RACE reads, TCRdb lists one record per CDR3 protein. The sample shows some 50,000 distinct CDR3 sequences, about 4% of them seen only once. The sequenced sample was whole blood. All receptors derive from an adult who was a healthcare worker with PCR-confirmed SARS-CoV-2 infection or an uninfected control (not recorded which).

The sample holds many counts of this clonotype. CDR3 DNA sequence: TGTGCCAGCAGCCACGGTATCGTGGACACTGAAGCTTTCTTT. This sequence encodes CASSHGIVDTEAFF. The chain is built from TRBV16 and TRBJ1-1; unclear D gene. There are 14 residues in the CDR3. Germline-derived CDR1 and CDR2 are KGHSY and FQNENV. V was shortened by 3 bases and J by 3 bases, with 11 bases between the two germline ends.

In its sample, this clonotype was seen many times. The rearrangement uses TRBV5-5 and TRBJ2-1; 10 bases align to TRBD2. V shed 6 bases, J shed 5 bases, and the junction held 8 bases outside the gene matches. Germline V CDR1 and CDR2: SGHKS, YYEKEE (reference sequence). This CDR3 has 15 residues. CDR3: CASNAGLAIDNEQFF. CDR3 sequence (DNA): TGTGCCAGCAATGCGGGACTAGCGATAGACAATGAGCAGTTCTTC.

This clonotype has ten or more counts. The chain is built from TRBV20-1 and TRBJ2-7; D possibly corresponds to TRBD2 (6 bases). CDR1 and CDR2 (germline): DFQATT, SNEGSKA (reference sequence). Trimming stripped 2 bases from V and 5 bases from J, with 13 bases between. This CDR3 is built from 13 residues. CDR3 nucleotides: TGCAGTGCTAGAATAGCGGCCGGGAACGAGCAGTACTTC. Translating gives CSARIAAGNEQYF.

In this sample, this clonotype turned up many times. The chain joins TRBV29-1 to TRBJ2-1; TRBD2 is a possible D gene (6 bases). The CDR3 runs 12 residues. Germline V CDR1 and CDR2: SQVTM, ANQGSEA. Trimming removed 6 bases from V and 8 bases from J, with 14 bases in between. The CDR3 nucleotides are TGCAGCGTCGGGGGACGTGGGGATGAGCAGTTCTTC. Protein sequence: CSVGGRGDEQFF.

V usage is TRBV19 and J usage is TRBJ1-4; D remains ambiguous. Germline CDR1 is LNHDA and CDR2 is SQIVND (reference sequence). Deletions cut 5 bases from V and 5 bases from J, with 12 bases between. This CDR3 has 14 residues. The CDR3 region is CASSDWYLNEKLFF. In DNA, the CDR3 is TGTGCCAGTAGTGACTGGTACTTAAATGAAAAACTGTTTTTT.

This clonotype was detected ten times or more. The rearrangement links TRBV19 to TRBJ1-5; no firm D call. V lost 5 bases and J lost 5, with 7 bases in between. Germline CDR1 is LNHDA and CDR2 is SQIVND (reference sequence). This CDR3 has 12 amino acids. The CDR3 is CASSAGDQPQHF. The CDR3 DNA follows: TGTGCCAGTAGTGCCGGGGATCAGCCCCAGCATTTT.

In its sample, this clonotype was seen many times. The V gene is TRBV18, the J gene TRBJ1-4; no definite D call. CDR3 size: 14 residues. CDR1 KGHSH and CDR2 LQKENI come from the germline V gene. Trimming stripped 5 bases from V and 6 bases from J, with 13 bases between. The CDR3 DNA follows: TGTGCCAGCTCAAAAAGGGCCGTTGATGAAAAACTGTTTTTT. Its translation: CASSKRAVDEKLFF.

The table lists this clonotype with many counts. The gene calls are TRBV5-5 and TRBJ1-1; 9 nucleotides align to TRBD1. The CDR3 loop spans 16 amino acids. The germline CDR1 and CDR2 sequences are SGHKS and YYEKEE (reference sequence). Unmatched junction bases numbered 5, after V lost 1 base and J lost 1 base. As DNA, the CDR3 is TGTGCCAGCAGCTTGCAGACAGGGGGTTGGAACACTGAAGCTTTCTTT. Encoded protein: CASSLQTGGWNTEAFF. Based on the CDR3 plus reference TRBV5-5 and TRBJ1-1, the full variable domain is DAGVTQSPTHLIKTRGQQVTLRCSPISGHKSVSWYQQVLGQGPQFIFQYYEKEERGRGNFPDRFSARQFPNYSSELNVNALLLGDSALYLCASSLQTGGWNTEAFFGQGTRLTVV.

This clonotype was seen ten or more times. J is TRBJ2-3 and V is TRBV6-5; 9 bases match TRBD2. V lost 2 bases to trimming and J lost 6 bases; unmatched junction nucleotides: 3. CDR1 and CDR2 from the germline V gene are MNHEY and SVGAGI. The CDR3 contains 14 residues. CDR3 DNA: TGTGCCAGCAGTTACCGTAGCGGGGGTGATACGCAGTATTTT. Translation gives CASSYRSGGDTQYF.

With respect to this clonotype: An end of the junction does not agree with germline; a read error may underlie this. The CDR3 reads CGARETDRGGTEAFF. CDR3 sequence (DNA): TGCGGTGCTAGAGAAACCGACAGGGGAGGCACTGAAGCTTTCTTT. The chain carries TRBV20-1 and TRBJ1-1, with 8 bases lining up with TRBD1. The CDR3 has 15 residues. Germline CDR1 DFQATT, CDR2 SNEGSKA (reference sequence).

This clonotype was counted at least ten times. The V call is TRBV16, the J call TRBJ1-2; D gene uncertain. The CDR3 consists of 15 residues. V lost 3 bases and J 0 bases, leaving 11 bases between the germline ends. Germline CDR1 reads KGHSY; CDR2 reads FQNENV. CDR3 DNA: TGTGCCAGCAGCCACCTACAGAATACTAACTATGGCTACACCTTC. This encodes CASSHLQNTNYGYTF. The full variable domain, rest sourced from reference TRBV16 and TRBJ1-2, is GEEVAQTPKHLVRGEGQKAKLYCAPIKGHSYVFWYQQVLKNEFKFLISFQNENVFDETGMPKERFSAKCLPNSPCSLEIQATKLEDSAVYFCASSHLQNTNYGYTFGSGTRLTVV.